This entry lists 5 T cell receptor beta chains sequenced from one sample in a study of blood T cell repertoires in COVID-19. The assay was immunoSEQ multiplex PCR, and TCRdb's table has in-frame clones only and misses some. Of around 400,000 clones listed, roughly four fifths are singletons. The sequenced sample was PBMCs or T cells enriched from blood (not recorded which). These receptors came from a woman between 45 and 60 years old who had recovered from COVID-19.

CDR3 loop: CASSIKARAVGNEKLFF. The CDR3 region has the DNA TGTGCCAGTAGTATTAAAGCCAGGGCGGTCGGTAATGAAAAACTGTTTTTT. This chain joins TRBV19 and TRBJ1-4; D is perhaps TRBD1 (5 bases). The germline gives CDR1 LNHDA, CDR2 SQIVND (reference sequence). The ends were cut back, 3 bases at V and 4 bases at J, with 18 bases in the middle. This CDR3 spans 17 amino acids.

The CDR3 bases are TGTGCCAGCAGCGCTGGGGCGTGGAATTCACCCCTCCACTTT. This translates into CASSAGAWNSPLHF. This sequence joins TRBV3-1 (or the pseudogene TRBV3-2) and TRBJ1-6, with D possibly matching TRBD1 (5 bases). V was pared by 5 bases and J by 7 bases, with 12 bases between. Germline V gives CDR1 LGHDT, CDR2 YNNKEL (reference sequence). The CDR3 runs to 14 residues.

This clone appeared a few times. The CDR3 DNA follows: TGTGCCAGCAGTTACTCGGACCCCGGCCGGGGTGGCTACACCTTC. It encodes CASSYSDPGRGGYTF. V and J are TRBV6-5 and TRBJ1-2, with no clear D. Germline assignment: CDR1 MNHEY and CDR2 SVGAGI. The CDR3 totals 15 residues. V was pared by 0 bases and J by 7 bases, with 15 bases between.

The chain is built from TRBV9 and TRBJ2-3; TRBD2 is a possible D gene (6 bases). This CDR3 is built from 13 residues. V lost 4 bases, J lost 3 bases, and 9 bases lay in between. Germline V gives CDR1 SGDLS, CDR2 YYNGEE. This chain's CDR3 is CASSPGLTDTQYF. Written as DNA, the CDR3 is TGTGCCAGCAGCCCTGGACTAACAGATACGCAGTATTTT.

The V call is TRBV5-8, the J call TRBJ2-1; D unresolved. Germline loops: CDR1 SGHTS, CDR2 YDEGEE. This CDR3 region has 16 residues. Between the trimmed V and J ends, which lost 4 bases and 8 bases, there was a span of 22 bases. The CDR3 is CASSPPGGSSGYEQFF. The CDR3 DNA reads as TGTGCCAGCAGCCCCCCCGGCGGTTCTAGTGGGTATGAGCAGTTCTTC.